Listed below are T cell receptor beta chains from one sample, sequenced in a study of T cells in Graves' hyperthyroidism and ophthalmopathy. MiXCR was run by TCRdb on the multiplex PCR reads, yielding one entry per CDR3 protein. There are approximately 630,000 distinct CDR3 sequences in the sample; 16% occur only once, and 3% to 4% lies in the top ten. Sequencing was performed on blood. The receptors here all came from a woman aged 30 to 39 with Graves' hyperthyroidism. Each CDR3 is given with its conserved first and last residue.

>TRBV5-1
CASSWQGLDNEQLF
>TRBV6-1
CASSEVGGATDTQYF
>TRBV19
CASSPGLAGGPLPSTDTQYF
>TRBV6-2/TRBV6-3
CASRAGGSREKLFF
>TRBV6-1
CASSVPSFSEQFF
>TRBV7-2
CASSHGQRRGYTF
>TRBV27
CASSLYGGDTDTQYF
>TRBV19
CASIQGGGEQFF
>TRBV18
CASSPRTLGYGYTF
>TRBV5-1
CASSLAGGSVSDTQYF
>TRBV30
CACWTGRETEAFF
>TRBV27
CASSITRNNEQFF
>TRBV7-3
CASSLQVDETQYF
>TRBV29-1
CSAGRANDYEQYF
>TRBV5-1
CASQQGNEAYVYF
>TRBV3-1
CASSQEAGKVGELFF
>TRBV28
CASRPPVGGPGSPLHF
>TRBV11-3
CASSFGQFNTEAFF
>TRBV7-2
CASSPSRDTQYF
>TRBV12-3/TRBV12-4
CASSLWRWVSGFTDTQYF
>TRBV7-3
CASSGGLPNEQFF
>TRBV27
CASSLFTTSGEQYF
>TRBV29-1
CSVGQGLSTDTQYF
>TRBV12-3/TRBV12-4
CASSPGYQGYNEQFF
>TRBV20-1
CSATSGTPPFNEQFF
>TRBV30
CAWSRRGIEYF